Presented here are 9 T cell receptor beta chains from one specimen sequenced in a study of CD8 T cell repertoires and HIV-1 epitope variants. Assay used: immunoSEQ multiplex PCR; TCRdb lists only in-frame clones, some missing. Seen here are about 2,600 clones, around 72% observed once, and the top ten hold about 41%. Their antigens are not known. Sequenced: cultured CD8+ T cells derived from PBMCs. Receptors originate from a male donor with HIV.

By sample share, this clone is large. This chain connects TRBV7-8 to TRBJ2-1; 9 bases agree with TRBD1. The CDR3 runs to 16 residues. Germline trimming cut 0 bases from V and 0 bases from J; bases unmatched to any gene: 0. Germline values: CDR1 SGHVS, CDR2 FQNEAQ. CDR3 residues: CASSLAGQGSYNEQFF. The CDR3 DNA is TGTGCCAGCAGCTTAGCGGGACAGGGCTCCTACAATGAGCAGTTCTTC.

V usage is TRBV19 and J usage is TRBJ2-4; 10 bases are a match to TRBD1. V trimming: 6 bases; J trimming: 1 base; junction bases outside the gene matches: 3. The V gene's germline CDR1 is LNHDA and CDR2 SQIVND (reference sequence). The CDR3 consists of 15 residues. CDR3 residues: CASRGQGLAKNIQYF. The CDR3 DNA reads TGTGCCAGTAGGGGACAGGGGTTGGCCAAAAACATTCAGTACTTC.

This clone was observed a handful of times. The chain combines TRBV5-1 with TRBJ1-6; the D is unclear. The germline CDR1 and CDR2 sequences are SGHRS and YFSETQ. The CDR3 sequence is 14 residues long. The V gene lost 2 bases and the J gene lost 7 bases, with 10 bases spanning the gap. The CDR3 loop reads CASSLDGSNSPLHF. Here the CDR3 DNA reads TGCGCCAGCAGCTTAGACGGATCCAATTCACCCCTCCACTTT.

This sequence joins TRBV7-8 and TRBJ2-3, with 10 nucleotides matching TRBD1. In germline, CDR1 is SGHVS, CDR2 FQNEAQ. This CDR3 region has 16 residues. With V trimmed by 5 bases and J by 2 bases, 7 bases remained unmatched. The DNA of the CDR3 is TGTGCCAGCAGCCCCTATGGGACAGGGGACACAGATACGCAGTATTTT. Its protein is CASSPYGTGDTDTQYF.

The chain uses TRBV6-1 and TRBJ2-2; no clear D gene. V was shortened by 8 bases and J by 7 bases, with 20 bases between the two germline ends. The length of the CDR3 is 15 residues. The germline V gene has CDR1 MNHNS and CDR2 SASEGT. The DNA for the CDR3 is TGTGCCAGCGACGCCGGTAGCTGGGTGGGCGGGGAGCTGTTTTTT. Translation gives CASDAGSWVGGELFF.

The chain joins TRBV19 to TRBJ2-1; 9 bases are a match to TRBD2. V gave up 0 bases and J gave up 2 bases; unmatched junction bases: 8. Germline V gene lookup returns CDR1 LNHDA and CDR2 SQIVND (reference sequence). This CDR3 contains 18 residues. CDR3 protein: CASSIDTGAGGTYNEQFF. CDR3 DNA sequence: TGTGCCAGTAGTATAGATACGGGAGCGGGAGGTACCTACAATGAGCAGTTCTTC.

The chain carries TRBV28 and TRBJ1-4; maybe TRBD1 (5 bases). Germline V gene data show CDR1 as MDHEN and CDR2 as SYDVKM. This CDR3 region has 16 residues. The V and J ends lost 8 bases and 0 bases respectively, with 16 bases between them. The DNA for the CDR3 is TGTGCCAGCGTTCCCGCTGCCAGGGCAACTAATGAAAAACTGTTTTTT. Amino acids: CASVPAARATNEKLFF. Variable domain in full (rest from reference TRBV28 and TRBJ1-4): DVKVTQSSRYLVKRTGEKVFLECVQDMDHENMFWYRQDPGLGLRLIYFSYDVKMKEKGDIPEGYSVSREKKERFSLILESASTNQTSMYLCASVPAARATNEKLFFGSGTQLSVL.

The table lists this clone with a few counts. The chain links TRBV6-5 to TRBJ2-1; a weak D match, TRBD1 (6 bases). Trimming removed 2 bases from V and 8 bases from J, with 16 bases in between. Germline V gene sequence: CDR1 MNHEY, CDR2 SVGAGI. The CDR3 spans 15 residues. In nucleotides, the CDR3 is TGTGCCAGCAGTTACGGGGGCAGGGGTTATGATGAGCAGTTCTTC. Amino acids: CASSYGGRGYDEQFF.

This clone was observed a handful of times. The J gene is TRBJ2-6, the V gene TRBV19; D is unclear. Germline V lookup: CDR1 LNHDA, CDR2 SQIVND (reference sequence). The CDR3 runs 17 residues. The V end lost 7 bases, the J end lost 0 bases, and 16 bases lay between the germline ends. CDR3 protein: CASNQVASFSGANVLTF. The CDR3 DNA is TGTGCCAGTAACCAAGTTGCGTCTTTCTCTGGGGCCAACGTCCTGACTTTC.